This T cell receptor beta chain is from a study of T-cell reconstitution after alpha-beta-depleted transplantation in children. The study's findings and limits: The origin of high day-60 TCRbeta diversity in some patients lay in surviving recipient T cells and thymic progenitors. A year post-transplant, T-cell counts and diversity derived mostly from newly produced T cells. Expanded graft clones, several hundred of them, were reportedly the source of alpha-beta T cells about two months after transplant.

This CDR3 region has 14 residues. Germline assignment: CDR1 SGHRS and CDR2 YFSETQ. Trimming at V came to 3 bases and at J to 5 bases, leaving 4 bases not matched to a gene. TCRbeta library construction was performed incorporating unique molecular identifiers. One entry per CDR3 protein, called by TCRdb with MiXCR from the PCR reads. The table has 250,000 to 400,000 distinct CDR3 sequences, more than 20% seen once. The sample holds a few counts of this clonotype. Antigen: not known. This sequence joins TRBV5-1 and TRBJ1-4; 7 bases fit TRBD1. Sequencing used PBMCs, mostly from graft donor cells, obtained 180 days after TCRalphabeta/CD19-depleted stem cell transplant. The TCR comes from a male patient younger than 18 who had a stem cell transplant for acute lymphoblastic leukemia, so the T cells may come from the graft donor. CDR3 coding DNA: TGCGCCAGCAGCTCGGGACAGAGAAATGAAAAACTGTTTTTT. It yields the protein CASSSGQRNEKLFF.